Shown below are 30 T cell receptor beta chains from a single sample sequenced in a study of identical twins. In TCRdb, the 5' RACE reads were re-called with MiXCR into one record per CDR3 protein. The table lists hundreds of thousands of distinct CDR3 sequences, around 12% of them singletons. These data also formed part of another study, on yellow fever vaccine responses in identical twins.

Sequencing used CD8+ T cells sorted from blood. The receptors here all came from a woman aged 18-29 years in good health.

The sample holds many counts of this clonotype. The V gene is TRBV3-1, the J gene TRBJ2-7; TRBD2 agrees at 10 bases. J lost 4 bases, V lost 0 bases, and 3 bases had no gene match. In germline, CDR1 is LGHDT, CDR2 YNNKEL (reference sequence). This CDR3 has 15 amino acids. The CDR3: CASSQELAGVYEQYF. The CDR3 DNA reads TGTGCCAGCAGCCAAGAGCTAGCGGGAGTGTACGAGCAGTACTTC.

CDR3 protein: CASSWASGQETQYF. The CDR3 bases are TGTGCCAGCAGTTGGGCTAGCGGTCAAGAGACCCAGTACTTC. This chain uses TRBV27 with TRBJ2-5; TRBD2 aligns across 7 bases. The CDR3 is 14 residues long. CDR1 is MNHEY and CDR2 is SMNVEV in the germline V gene (reference sequence). Trimming removed 4 bases from V and 2 bases from J; junction bases left unmatched: 4.

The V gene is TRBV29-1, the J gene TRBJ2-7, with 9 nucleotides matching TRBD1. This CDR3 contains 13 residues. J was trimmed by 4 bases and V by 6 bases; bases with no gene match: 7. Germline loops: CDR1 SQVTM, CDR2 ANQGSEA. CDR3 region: CSVATGGHYEQYF. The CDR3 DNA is TGCAGCGTGGCGACAGGGGGTCATTACGAGCAGTACTTC.

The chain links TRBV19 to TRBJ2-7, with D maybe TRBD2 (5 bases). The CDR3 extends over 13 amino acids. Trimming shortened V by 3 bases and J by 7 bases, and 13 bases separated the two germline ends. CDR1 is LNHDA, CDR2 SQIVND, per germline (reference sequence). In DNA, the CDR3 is TGTGCCAGTAGTATTGGACTGCTCCGGGAGCAGTACTTC. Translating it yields CASSIGLLREQYF.

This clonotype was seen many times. CDR3 region: CASSLYTTLSYNEQFF. In DNA, the CDR3 is TGCGCCAGCAGCTTATACACAACCCTCTCCTACAATGAGCAGTTCTTC. The chain is built from TRBV5-1 and TRBJ2-1, with D unclear. Deletions cut 2 bases from V and 0 bases from J, with 12 bases between. The CDR3 length is 16 residues. Germline V gives CDR1 SGHRS, CDR2 YFSETQ. Looking up the rest from reference TRBV5-1 and TRBJ2-1 gives the full variable domain: KAGVTQTPRYLIKTRGQQVTLSCSPISGHRSVSWYQQTPGQGLQFLFEYFSETQRNKGNFPGRFSGRQFSNSRSEMNVSTLELGDSALYLCASSLYTTLSYNEQFFGPGTRLTVL.

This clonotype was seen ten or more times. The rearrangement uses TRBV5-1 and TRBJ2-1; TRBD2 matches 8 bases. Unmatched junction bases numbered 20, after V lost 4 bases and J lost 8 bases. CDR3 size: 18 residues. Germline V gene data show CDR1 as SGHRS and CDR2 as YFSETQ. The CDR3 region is CASSEFFSGAGVSDEQFF. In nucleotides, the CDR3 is TGCGCCAGCAGCGAATTCTTTTCTGGAGCGGGAGTTTCGGATGAGCAGTTCTTC.

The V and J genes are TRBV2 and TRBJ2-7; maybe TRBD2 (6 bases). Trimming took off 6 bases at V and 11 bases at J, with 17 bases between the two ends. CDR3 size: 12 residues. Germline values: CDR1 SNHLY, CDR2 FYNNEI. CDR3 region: CASRGTLEEEYV. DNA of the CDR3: TGTGCCAGCAGAGGGACTCTCGAAGAGGAGTACGTC.

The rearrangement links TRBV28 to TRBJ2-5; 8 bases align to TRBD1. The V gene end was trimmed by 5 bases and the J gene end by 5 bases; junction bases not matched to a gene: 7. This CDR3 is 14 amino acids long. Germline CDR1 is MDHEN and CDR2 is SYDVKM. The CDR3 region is CASSTNPGGETQYF. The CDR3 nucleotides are TGTGCCAGCAGTACTAATCCAGGGGGCGAGACCCAGTACTTC.

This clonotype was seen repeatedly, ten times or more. The CDR3: CASSPGHSNQPQHF. For the CDR3, the DNA is TGTGCCAGCAGTCCAGGCCATAGCAATCAGCCCCAGCATTTT. The rearrangement uses TRBV12-3 or TRBV12-4 and TRBJ1-5; D gene unclear. CDR3 length: 14 amino acids. The V end was cut by 5 bases, the J end by 0 bases, with 8 bases between.

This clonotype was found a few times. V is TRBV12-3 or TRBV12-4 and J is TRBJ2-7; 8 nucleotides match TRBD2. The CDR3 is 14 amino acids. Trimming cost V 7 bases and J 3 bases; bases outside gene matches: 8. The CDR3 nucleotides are TGTGCCAGCACTTCAAGCGGGAGTAACTACGAGCAGTACTTC. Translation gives CASTSSGSNYEQYF.

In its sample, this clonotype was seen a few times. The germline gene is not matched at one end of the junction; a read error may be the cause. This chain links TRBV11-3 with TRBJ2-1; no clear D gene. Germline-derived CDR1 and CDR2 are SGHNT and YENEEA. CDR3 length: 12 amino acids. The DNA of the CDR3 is TGTGCCAGCAGCTCGGACCGACCCGAGCGGTTCTTC. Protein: CASSSDRPERFF.

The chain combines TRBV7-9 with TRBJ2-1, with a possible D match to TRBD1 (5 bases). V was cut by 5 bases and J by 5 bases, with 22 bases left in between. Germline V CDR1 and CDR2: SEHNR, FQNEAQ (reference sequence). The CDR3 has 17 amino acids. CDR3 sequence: CASSPKGQGEGNNEQFF. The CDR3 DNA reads TGTGCCAGCAGCCCCAAGGGGCAAGGTGAAGGAAACAATGAGCAGTTCTTC.

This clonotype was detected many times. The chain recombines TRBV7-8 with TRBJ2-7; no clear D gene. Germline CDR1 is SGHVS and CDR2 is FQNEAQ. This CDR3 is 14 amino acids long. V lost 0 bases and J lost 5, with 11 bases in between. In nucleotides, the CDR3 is TGTGCCAGCAGCTTAGCCGGAGCGTCCCACGAGCAGTACTTC. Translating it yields CASSLAGASHEQYF. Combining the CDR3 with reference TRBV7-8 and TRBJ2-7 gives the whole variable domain GAGVSQSPRYKVAKRGQDVALRCDPISGHVSLFWYQQALGQGPEFLTYFQNEAQLDKSGLPSDRFFAERPEGSVSTLKIQRTQQEDSAVYLCASSLAGASHEQYFGPGTRLTVT.

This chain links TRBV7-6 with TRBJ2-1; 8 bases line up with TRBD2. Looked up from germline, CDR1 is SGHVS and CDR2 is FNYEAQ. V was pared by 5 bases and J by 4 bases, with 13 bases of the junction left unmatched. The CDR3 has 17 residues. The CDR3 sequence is CASSPQKSGGRYNEQFF. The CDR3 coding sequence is TGTGCCAGCAGCCCTCAGAAAAGCGGGGGACGATACAATGAGCAGTTCTTC. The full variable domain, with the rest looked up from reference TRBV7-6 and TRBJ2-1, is GAGVSQSPRYKVTKRGQDVALRCDPISGHVSLYWYRQALGQGPEFLTYFNYEAQQDKSGLPNDRFSAERPEGSISTLTIQRTEQRDSAMYRCASSPQKSGGRYNEQFFGPGTRLTVL.

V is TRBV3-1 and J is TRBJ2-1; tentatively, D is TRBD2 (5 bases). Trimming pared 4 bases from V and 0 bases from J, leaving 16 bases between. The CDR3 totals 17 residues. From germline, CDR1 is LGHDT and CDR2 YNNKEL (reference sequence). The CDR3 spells CASSPLLRESSYNEQFF. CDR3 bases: TGTGCCAGCAGCCCATTGCTACGGGAAAGCTCCTACAATGAGCAGTTCTTC.

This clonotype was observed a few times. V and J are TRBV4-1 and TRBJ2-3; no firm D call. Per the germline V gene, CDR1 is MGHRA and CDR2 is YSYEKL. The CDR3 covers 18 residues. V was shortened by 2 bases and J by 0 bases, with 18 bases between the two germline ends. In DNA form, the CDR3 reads TGCGCCAGCAGCCAACCTACGTCTATGCCAACTAGCACAGATACGCAGTATTTT. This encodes CASSQPTSMPTSTDTQYF.

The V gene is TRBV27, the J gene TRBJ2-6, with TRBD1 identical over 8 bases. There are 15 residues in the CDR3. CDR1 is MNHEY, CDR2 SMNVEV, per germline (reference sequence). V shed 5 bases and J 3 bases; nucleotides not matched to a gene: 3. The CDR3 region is CASSSGQGGANVLTF. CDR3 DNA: TGTGCCAGCAGTAGCGGACAGGGTGGGGCCAACGTCCTGACTTTC.

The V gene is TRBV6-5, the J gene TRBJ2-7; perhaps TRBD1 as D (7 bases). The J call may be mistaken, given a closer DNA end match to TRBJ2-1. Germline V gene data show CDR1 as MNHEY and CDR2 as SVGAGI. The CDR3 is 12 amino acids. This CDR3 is CGTGDSYYEQFF. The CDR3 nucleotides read TGTGGGACGGGGGACAGTTACTACGAGCAGTTCTTC.

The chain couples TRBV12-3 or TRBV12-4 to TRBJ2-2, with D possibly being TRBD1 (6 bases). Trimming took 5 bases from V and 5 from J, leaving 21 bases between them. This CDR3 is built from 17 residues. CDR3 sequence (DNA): TGTGCCAGCAGTCCCTGGACAGCTTTCGAGGGGACCGGGGAGCTGTTTTTT. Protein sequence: CASSPWTAFEGTGELFF.

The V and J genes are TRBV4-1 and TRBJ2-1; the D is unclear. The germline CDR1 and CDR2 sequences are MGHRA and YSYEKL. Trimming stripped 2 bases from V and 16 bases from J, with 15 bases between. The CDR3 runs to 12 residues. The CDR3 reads CASSQQNTAVFF. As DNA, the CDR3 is TGCGCCAGCAGCCAACAAAACACGGCCGTATTCTTC.

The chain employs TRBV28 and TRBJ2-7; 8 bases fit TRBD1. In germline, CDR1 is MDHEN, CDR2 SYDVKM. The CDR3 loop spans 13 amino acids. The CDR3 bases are TGTGCCAGCAGTGGAGCTGGGGACAGGAGGCTGCACGTC. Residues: CASSGAGDRRLHV.

The chain's CDR3 is CASRTPLGETQYF. As DNA, the CDR3 is TGTGCCAGCAGGACCCCCCTGGGGGAGACCCAGTACTTC. The V gene is TRBV28, the J gene TRBJ2-5; no clear D gene. With 6 bases removed from V and 5 bases from J, the gap between germline ends came to 13 bases. Germline lookup yields CDR1 MDHEN and CDR2 SYDVKM. This CDR3 comprises 13 residues.

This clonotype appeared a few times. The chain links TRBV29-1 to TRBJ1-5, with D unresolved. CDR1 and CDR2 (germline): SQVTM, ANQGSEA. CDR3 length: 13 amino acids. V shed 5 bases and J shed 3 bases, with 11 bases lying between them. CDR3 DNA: TGCAGCGTTAAGTGGGGAACCAATCAGCCCCAGCATTTT. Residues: CSVKWGTNQPQHF.

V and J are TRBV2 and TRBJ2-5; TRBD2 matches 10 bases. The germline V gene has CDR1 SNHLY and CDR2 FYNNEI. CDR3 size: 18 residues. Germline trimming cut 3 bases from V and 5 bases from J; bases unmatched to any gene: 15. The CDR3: CASSDSAGAGGPQETQYF. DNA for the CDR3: TGTGCCAGCAGTGACTCAGCCGGAGCGGGAGGGCCACAGGAGACCCAGTACTTC.

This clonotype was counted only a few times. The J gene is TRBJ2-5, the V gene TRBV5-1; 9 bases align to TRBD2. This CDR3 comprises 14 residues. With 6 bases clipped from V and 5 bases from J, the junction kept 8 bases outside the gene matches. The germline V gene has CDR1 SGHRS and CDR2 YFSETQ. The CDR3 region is CASTASGVIETQYF. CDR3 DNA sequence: TGCGCCAGCACTGCTAGCGGGGTTATTGAGACCCAGTACTTC.

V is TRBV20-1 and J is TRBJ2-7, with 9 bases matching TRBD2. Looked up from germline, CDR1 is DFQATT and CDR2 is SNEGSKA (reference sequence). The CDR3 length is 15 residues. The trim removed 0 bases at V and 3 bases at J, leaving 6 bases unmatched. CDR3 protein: CSAREPSSGVYEQYV. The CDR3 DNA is TGCAGTGCTAGAGAACCATCTAGCGGGGTCTACGAGCAGTACGTC.

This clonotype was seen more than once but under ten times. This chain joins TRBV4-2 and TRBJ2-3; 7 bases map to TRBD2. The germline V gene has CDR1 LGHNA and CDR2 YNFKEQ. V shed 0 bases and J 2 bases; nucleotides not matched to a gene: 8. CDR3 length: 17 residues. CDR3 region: CASSQDWARGNTDTQYF. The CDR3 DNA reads TGTGCCAGCAGCCAAGATTGGGCGCGGGGGAACACAGATACGCAGTATTTT.

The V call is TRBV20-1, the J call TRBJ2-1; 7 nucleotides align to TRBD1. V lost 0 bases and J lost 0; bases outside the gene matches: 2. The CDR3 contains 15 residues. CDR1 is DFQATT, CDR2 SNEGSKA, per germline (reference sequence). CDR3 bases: TGCAGTGCTAGAGATCAGGGGGTCTCCTACAATGAGCAGTTCTTC. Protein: CSARDQGVSYNEQFF.

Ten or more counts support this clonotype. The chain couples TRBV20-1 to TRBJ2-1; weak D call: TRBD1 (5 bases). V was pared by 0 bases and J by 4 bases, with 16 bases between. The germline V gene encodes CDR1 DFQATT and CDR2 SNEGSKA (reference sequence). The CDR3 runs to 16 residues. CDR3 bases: TGCAGTGCTAGAGATTATGGCCAGGGCTTGTACAATGAGCAGTTCTTC. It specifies CSARDYGQGLYNEQFF.

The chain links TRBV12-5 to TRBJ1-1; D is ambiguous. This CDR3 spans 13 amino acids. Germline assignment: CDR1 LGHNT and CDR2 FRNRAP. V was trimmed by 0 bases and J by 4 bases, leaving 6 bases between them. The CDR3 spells CASGLVGGTEAFF. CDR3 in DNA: TGTGCTAGTGGTTTGGTAGGAGGCACTGAAGCTTTCTTT. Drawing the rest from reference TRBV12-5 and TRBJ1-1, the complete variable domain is DARVTQTPRHKVTEMGQEVTMRCQPILGHNTVFWYRQTMMQGLELLAYFRNRAPLDDSGMPKDRFSAEMPDATLATLKIQPSEPRDSAVYFCASGLVGGTEAFFGQGTRLTVV.